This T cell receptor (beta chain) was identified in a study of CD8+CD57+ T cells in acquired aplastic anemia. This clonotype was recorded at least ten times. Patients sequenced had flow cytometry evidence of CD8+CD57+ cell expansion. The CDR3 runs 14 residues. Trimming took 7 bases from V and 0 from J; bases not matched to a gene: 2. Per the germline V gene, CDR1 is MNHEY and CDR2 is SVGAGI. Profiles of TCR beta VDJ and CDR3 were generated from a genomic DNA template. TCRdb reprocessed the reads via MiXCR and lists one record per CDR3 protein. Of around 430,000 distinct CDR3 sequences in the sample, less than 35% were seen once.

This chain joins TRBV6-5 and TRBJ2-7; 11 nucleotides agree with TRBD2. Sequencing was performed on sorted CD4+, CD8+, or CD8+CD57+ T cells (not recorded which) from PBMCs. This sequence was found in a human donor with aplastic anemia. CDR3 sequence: CASTGTSGSYEQYF. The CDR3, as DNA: TGTGCCAGCACCGGGACTAGCGGCTCCTACGAGCAGTACTTC.